This entry lists 12 T cell receptor beta chains sequenced from one sample in a study of regulatory T cells in long-lasting Graves disease. Time point of the sample: newly diagnosed GD, antithyroid drugs for less than 3 months. Following extraction of RNA from PBMCs, that RNA was used to make the TCR library. Combining iRepertoire HTBI primers with Arm-PCR of CDR3 regions, the authors built TCR beta libraries. MiXCR was run by TCRdb on the multiplex PCR reads, yielding one entry per CDR3 protein. The sample yields 420,000 or so distinct CDR3 sequences, around 15% seen once. The same specimen was also included in a second study, on T cells in Graves' hyperthyroidism and ophthalmopathy.

The sample consisted of peripheral blood mononuclear cells (PBMCs), taken at new diagnosis, from a patient treated with antithyroid drugs. Source of these receptors: a woman younger than 30 with Graves disease.

This clonotype has only a few counts. The J gene is TRBJ2-5, the V gene TRBV30, with 10 bases matching TRBD2. This CDR3 is built from 15 residues. V lost 4 bases, J lost 5 bases, and 10 bases stayed unmatched. Germline CDR1 GTSNPN, CDR2 SVGIG (reference sequence). CDR3 in amino acids: CAWNYRAGGLETQYF. Here the CDR3 DNA reads TGTGCCTGGAATTACCGAGCGGGAGGGCTCGAGACCCAGTACTTC.

The CDR3, as DNA: TGTGCCAGCAGTTACTCGGGACTAGCGGGAGGGCCTACGGTCGAGCAGTACTTC. Protein: CASSYSGLAGGPTVEQYF. This sequence joins TRBV6-5 and TRBJ2-7, with 16 bases aligning to TRBD2. Germline V gives CDR1 MNHEY, CDR2 SVGAGI. The CDR3 contains 18 residues. The V and J ends lost 0 bases and 6 bases, in that order; junction bases with no gene match: 8.

The CDR3 loop is CASSPPSANPTVNEQFF. The CDR3, as DNA: TGTGCCAGCTCACCCCCTAGCGCCAACCCTACAGTAAATGAGCAGTTCTTC. V is TRBV18 and J is TRBJ2-1; D is possibly TRBD2 (6 bases). Trimming took off 3 bases at V and 7 bases at J, with 22 bases between the two ends. Germline V gene lookup returns CDR1 KGHSH and CDR2 LQKENI. CDR3 length equals 17 residues.

This clonotype occurred once. V usage is TRBV5-5 and J usage is TRBJ2-5, with D hard to call. The V end lost 4 bases, the J end lost 2 bases, and 9 bases lay between the germline ends. There are 13 residues in the CDR3. Germline loops: CDR1 SGHKS, CDR2 YYEKEE (reference sequence). This chain's CDR3 is CASSPATQETQYF. CDR3 DNA sequence: TGTGCCAGCAGCCCGGCCACTCAAGAGACCCAGTACTTC.

J is TRBJ2-7 and V is TRBV20-1; no clear D gene. Germline V gene lookup returns CDR1 DFQATT and CDR2 SNEGSKA (reference sequence). Trimming left V 6 bases short and J 0 bases short, with 9 bases between. CDR3 length equals 12 residues. The CDR3 here is CSALLSSYEQYF. The CDR3 DNA is TGCAGTGCCCTCCTGAGCTCCTACGAGCAGTACTTC.

This clonotype was picked up a small number of times. The chain links TRBV20-1 to TRBJ2-2; 8 bases align to TRBD2. The CDR3 sequence is 14 residues long. The trim removed 3 bases at V and 5 bases at J, leaving 5 bases unmatched. The germline CDR1 and CDR2 sequences are DFQATT and SNEGSKA (reference sequence). CDR3 sequence (DNA): TGCAGTGCTAGGGGACTAGTGGGTACCGGGGAGCTGTTTTTT. This encodes CSARGLVGTGELFF.

This clonotype has ten or more counts. The rearrangement links TRBV11-1 to TRBJ1-2, with 7 bases aligning to TRBD1. J gave up 1 base and V 5 bases, and 4 bases lay outside the gene matches. CDR1 and CDR2 (germline): SGHAT, FQDESV (reference sequence). CDR3 length equals 14 residues. The CDR3 loop is CASSPTGLNYGYTF. CDR3 DNA: TGTGCCAGCAGCCCGACAGGGCTTAACTATGGCTACACCTTC.

This clonotype is termed medium-sized. The V gene is TRBV10-3, the J gene TRBJ2-1, with 10 bases matching TRBD1. The CDR3 runs 15 residues. Germline V gives CDR1 ENHRY, CDR2 SYGVKD. V dropped 6 bases and J dropped 7; count of bases not matched to a gene: 9. For the CDR3, the DNA is TGTGCCATCAGGACTCAGGGACAGGGGCGGAATGAGCAGTTCTTC. Translation: CAIRTQGQGRNEQFF.

This rearrangement joins TRBV27 to TRBJ2-3, with D unresolved. In germline, CDR1 is MNHEY, CDR2 SMNVEV (reference sequence). The V and J ends lost 8 bases and 3 bases respectively, with 15 bases between them. This CDR3 is built from 14 residues. CDR3 sequence reads: CASLGSPQTDTQYF. The DNA for the CDR3 is TGTGCCAGCCTAGGCTCCCCACAGACAGATACGCAGTATTTT.

This clonotype has ten or more counts. The chain is built from TRBV30 and TRBJ2-3; D uncertain. V lost 2 bases and J lost 2, with 2 bases in between. Germline V gene data show CDR1 as GTSNPN and CDR2 as SVGIG (reference sequence). CDR3 size: 11 residues. The CDR3 here is CAWSTTDTQYF. In nucleotides, the CDR3 is TGTGCCTGGAGTACCACAGATACGCAGTATTTT. Using reference TRBV30 and TRBJ2-3 for the parts outside the CDR3, the full variable domain is SQTIHQWPATLVQPVGSPLSLECTVEGTSNPNLYWYRQAAGRGLQLLFYSVGIGQISSEVPQNLSASRPQDRQFILSSKKLLLSDSGFYLCAWSTTDTQYFGPGTRLTVL.

This clonotype was seen repeatedly, ten times or more. This chain connects TRBV2 to TRBJ2-2, with D uncertain. Trimming stripped 6 bases from V and 3 bases from J, with 14 bases between. The CDR3 runs 15 residues. The germline gives CDR1 SNHLY, CDR2 FYNNEI. The CDR3 DNA sequence: TGTGCCAGCAGACTTATGGTTTGGGACACCGGGGAGCTGTTTTTT. Protein: CASRLMVWDTGELFF.

For this clonotype: Being one base from a much bigger clone, this may be a read error. The chain joins TRBV7-2 to TRBJ2-1; 9 nucleotides align to TRBD2. The CDR3 totals 16 residues. From germline, CDR1 is SGHTA and CDR2 FQGNSA. Losses at the gene ends were 3 bases for V and 13 bases for J; bases not matched to a gene: 16. The CDR3 bases are TGTGCCAGCAGCTTCCGCCGGACTAGCGCACAAGAGACCCAGTTCTTC. It encodes CASSFRRTSAQETQFF. The full variable domain, its missing parts supplied by reference TRBV7-2 and TRBJ2-1, is GAGVSQSPSNKVTEKGKDVELRCDPISGHTALYWYRQSLGQGLEFLIYFQGNSAPDKSGLPSDRFSAERTGGSVSTLTIQRTQQEDSAVYLCASSFRRTSAQETQFFGPGTRLTVL.